Following are 13 T cell receptor delta chains from one sample sequenced in a study of gamma-delta chains in newborns, infants, children. TCRdb re-processed the reads using CATT. The data contain some 4,100 delta-chain clones, 0.5% to 0.6% of them seen just once; the ten biggest clones take up roughly 15%. Sequenced sample: blood. The receptors were sampled from a child who was a newborn, infant or young child, either healthy, febrile or measles-vaccinated (not recorded which).

In this sample, this clone turned up a few times. It differs at one base from a far larger clone, so likely a read error. Other DNA sequences of this sample code for an identical CDR3. The J gene is TRDJ2, the V gene TRDV2; 9 nucleotides match TRDD3. The CDR3 length is 16 residues. From germline, CDR1 is GEAIGNYY and CDR2 EKD. The CDR3 sequence is CACDILGDNLTAQLFF. The DNA for the CDR3 is TGTGCCTGTGACATTTTGGGGGATAATTTGACAGCACAACTCTTCTTC.

This clone is termed large (0.1 to 1%). Other DNA sequences in this specimen translate into the identical CDR3. This rearrangement joins TRDV2 to TRDJ3, with TRDD3 matching 13 bases. Germline V gene sequence: CDR1 GEAIGNYY, CDR2 EKD. The V and J ends lost 3 bases and 3 bases, in that order; junction bases with no gene match: 4. The CDR3 is made up of 18 amino acids. The DNA of the CDR3 is TGTGCCTGTGACTACTGGGGGATACGCGACTGGGACACCCGACAGATGTTTTTC. It specifies CACDYWGIRDWDTRQMFF.

In this sample, this clone is medium-sized. The same CDR3 is also encoded by other DNA sequences in this sample. The chain joins TRDV1 to TRDJ2; 10 nucleotides agree with TRDD3. This CDR3 contains 22 residues. Germline CDR1 and CDR2: TSWWSYY and QGS. The V and J ends lost 3 bases and 0 bases, in that order; junction bases with no gene match: 19. The CDR3 coding sequence is TGTGCTCTTGGGGACTTCCTTCCTTCGAACTGGGGGATGGTAGCTTTGACAGCACAACTCTTCTTT. It encodes CALGDFLPSNWGMVALTAQLFF.

With respect to this clone: A read error likely explains why the TCRdb protein, taken from a much larger clone, differs from this DNA's translation at residues 4 and 6; the protein shown is translated from the DNA. This chain links TRDV2 with TRDJ2; TRDD3 matches 7 bases. Trimming removed 5 bases from V and 2 bases from J; junction bases left unmatched: 10. The CDR3 sequence is 16 residues long. In germline, CDR1 is GEAIGNYY, CDR2 EKD. CDR3 DNA sequence: TGTGCCTGTGGCACTCCGGGGGATTCCTTGACAGCACAACTCTTCTTT. Translating gives CACGTPGDSLTAQLFF.

This clone was seen more than once but under ten times. The amino acid sequence in TCRdb belongs to a much larger clone and departs from this DNA's translation at residue 3, likely a sequencing read error; the sequence shown is translated from the DNA. J is TRDJ2 and V is TRDV2; 9 nucleotides agree with TRDD2. CDR1 GEAIGNYY and CDR2 EKD come from the germline V gene. The CDR3 covers 17 residues. As DNA, the CDR3 is TGTGCCAGTGACCCCCTTCCTACCTTACTATATACAGCACAACTCTTCTTT. This codes for CASDPLPTLLYTAQLFF.

There are a few counts of this clone. This probably arose from a read error, given a far larger clone one base away. Other DNA sequences from this sample encode an identical CDR3 as well. The gene calls are TRDV2 and TRDJ2; 9 nucleotides match TRDD3. Germline CDR1 GEAIGNYY, CDR2 EKD. This CDR3 contains 16 residues. CDR3 nucleotide sequence: TGTGCCTGTGACACTCTGGGGGATTCCTTGACAGCACAACTCTTTTTT. Its translation is CACDTLGDSLTAQLFF.

This clone was seen a few times. One base away lies a much larger clone, so this may be a sequencing read error. The sample contains more than one DNA sequence encoding this CDR3. CDR3 sequence (DNA): TGTGCTCTTGGGGACAGCTGGGATCTGACGGCACAACTCTTCTTT. It codes for CALGDSWDLTAQLFF. The chain recombines TRDV1 with TRDJ2; D might be TRDD3 (5 bases). The CDR3 spans 15 residues. The germline V gene encodes CDR1 TSWWSYY and CDR2 QGS.

There are a few counts of this clone. The mismatch at residue 13 between this DNA's translation and the TCRdb protein of a much larger clone likely reflects a read error; the protein shown is translated from the DNA. This rearrangement joins TRDV2 to TRDJ3; 10 bases fit TRDD3. This CDR3 comprises 20 residues. Germline-derived CDR1 and CDR2 are GEAIGNYY and EKD. This CDR3 is CACDTVGDTRSSRDTRQMFF. The CDR3 DNA reads as TGTGCCTGTGACACCGTGGGGGATACTCGTAGCTCCCGGGACACCCGACAGATGTTTTTC.

With respect to this clone: Given a much more abundant clone one base away, this may be a read error. The rearrangement links TRDV2 to TRDJ3, with TRDD3 matching over 13 bases. There are 21 residues in the CDR3. After removal of 3 bases from V and 0 bases from J, the junction contained 10 bases not matched to a gene. Germline lookup yields CDR1 GEAIGNYY and CDR2 EKD. The CDR3 DNA is TGTGCCTGTGACGCCGTACTGGGGGATACGGTCAGCTCCTGGGACACCCGACAGATGTTTTTC. Residues: CACDAVLGDTVSSWDTRQMFF.

This clone appeared a few times. This may come from a read error, since a much larger clone is one base off. Other DNA sequences in the sample encode the same CDR3. The chain recombines TRDV2 with TRDJ3; D possibly matches TRDD2 or TRDD3 (5 bases each). Germline assignment: CDR1 GEAIGNYY and CDR2 EKD. Deletions cut 4 bases from V and 6 bases from J, with 30 bases between. The CDR3 is 21 amino acids. This chain's CDR3 is CACDVSLRGLLRTPDTRQMFF. The CDR3 DNA reads TGTGCCTGTGATGTTTCCTTACGGGGGTTACTCCGAACCCCGGACACCCGACAGATGTTTTTC.

This clone has a handful of counts. TCRdb's entry gives the protein of a much larger clone, which mismatches this DNA's translation at residue 12, likely from a read error; the protein reported here is translated from the DNA. This chain links TRDV1 with TRDJ2; 9 bases line up with TRDD3. V lost 0 bases to trimming and J lost 4 bases; unmatched junction nucleotides: 15. The CDR3 has 20 residues. Germline V gene sequence: CDR1 TSWWSYY, CDR2 QGS. The CDR3 loop reads CALGELNDYWGTLGTAQLFF. The CDR3 region has the DNA TGTGCTCTTGGGGAACTTAACGACTACTGGGGGACACTGGGGACAGCACAACTCTTCTTT.

This clone was detected a few times. A read error is likely here: a far larger clone is one base away. At the DNA level, this CDR3 is encoded by other sequences in the same sample as well. This chain joins TRDV2 and TRDJ1; 11 positions agree with TRDD3. Germline assignment: CDR1 GEAIGNYY and CDR2 EKD. V lost 0 bases, J lost 5 bases, and 10 bases stayed unmatched. The CDR3 runs to 17 residues. The CDR3 sequence is CACDTVLGDRRTDKLIF. The CDR3 coding sequence is TGTGCCTGTGACACCGTACTGGGGGATAGGCGGACTGATAAACTCATCTTT.

As regards this clone: Given a much more abundant clone one base away, this may be a read error. This sample also contains other DNA sequences that code for the same CDR3. The rearrangement links TRDV2 to TRDJ3; 11 bases match TRDD3. Germline CDR1 is GEAIGNYY and CDR2 is EKD. V dropped 3 bases and J dropped 1; count of bases not matched to a gene: 10. CDR3 length: 20 amino acids. This CDR3 reads CACDSYWGIRGSWDTRQMFF. The CDR3 region has the DNA TGTGCCTGTGACTCGTATTGGGGGATACGCGGGTCCTGGGACACCCGACAGATGTTTTTC.